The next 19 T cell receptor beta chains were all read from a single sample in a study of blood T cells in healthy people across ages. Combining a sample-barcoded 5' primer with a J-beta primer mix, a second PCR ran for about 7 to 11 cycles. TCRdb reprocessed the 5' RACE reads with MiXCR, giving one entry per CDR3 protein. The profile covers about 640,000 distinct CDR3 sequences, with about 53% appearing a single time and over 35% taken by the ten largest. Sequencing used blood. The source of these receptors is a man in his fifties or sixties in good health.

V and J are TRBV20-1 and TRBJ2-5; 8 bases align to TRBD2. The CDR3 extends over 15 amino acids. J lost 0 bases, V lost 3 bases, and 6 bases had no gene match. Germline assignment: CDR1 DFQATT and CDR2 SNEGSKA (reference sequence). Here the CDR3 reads CSASVASGYQETQYF. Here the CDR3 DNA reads TGCAGTGCTAGTGTGGCTAGCGGGTACCAAGAGACCCAGTACTTC.

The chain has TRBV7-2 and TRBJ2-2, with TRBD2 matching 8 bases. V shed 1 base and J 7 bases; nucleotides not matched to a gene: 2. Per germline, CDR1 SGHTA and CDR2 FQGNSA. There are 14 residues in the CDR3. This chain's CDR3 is CASSLDGGVGELFF. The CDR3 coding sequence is TGTGCCAGCAGCTTAGACGGGGGGGTCGGGGAGCTGTTTTTT.

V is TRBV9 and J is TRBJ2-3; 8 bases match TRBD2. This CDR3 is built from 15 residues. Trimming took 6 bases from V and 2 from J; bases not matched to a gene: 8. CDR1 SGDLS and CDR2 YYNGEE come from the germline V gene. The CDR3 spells CASTSAGGYTDTQYF. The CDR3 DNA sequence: TGTGCCAGCACTTCCGCGGGGGGCTACACAGATACGCAGTATTTT. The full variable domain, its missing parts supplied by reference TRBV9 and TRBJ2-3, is DSGVTQTPKHLITATGQRVTLRCSPRSGDLSVYWYQQSLDQGLQFLIQYYNGEERAKGNILERFSAQQFPDLHSELNLSSLELGDSALYFCASTSAGGYTDTQYFGPGTRLTVL.

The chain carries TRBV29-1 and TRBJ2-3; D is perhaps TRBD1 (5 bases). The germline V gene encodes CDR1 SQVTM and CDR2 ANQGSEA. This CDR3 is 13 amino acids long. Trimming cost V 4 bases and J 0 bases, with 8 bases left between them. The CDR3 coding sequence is TGCAGCGTTGGGGGCCCGAGCACAGATACGCAGTATTTT. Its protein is CSVGGPSTDTQYF.

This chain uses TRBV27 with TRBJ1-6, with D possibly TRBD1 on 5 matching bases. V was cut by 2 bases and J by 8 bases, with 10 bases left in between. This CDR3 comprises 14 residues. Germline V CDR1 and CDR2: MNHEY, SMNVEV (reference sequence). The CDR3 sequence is CASSLRGVYSPLHF. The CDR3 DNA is TGTGCCAGCAGTTTACGGGGGGTATATTCACCCCTCCACTTT.

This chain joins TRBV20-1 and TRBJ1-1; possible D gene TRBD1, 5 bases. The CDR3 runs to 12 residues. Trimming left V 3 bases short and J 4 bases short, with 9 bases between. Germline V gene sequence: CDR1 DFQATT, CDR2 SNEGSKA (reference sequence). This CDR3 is CSARGGGTEAFF. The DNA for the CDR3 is TGCAGTGCTAGGGGCGGGGGCACTGAAGCTTTCTTT.

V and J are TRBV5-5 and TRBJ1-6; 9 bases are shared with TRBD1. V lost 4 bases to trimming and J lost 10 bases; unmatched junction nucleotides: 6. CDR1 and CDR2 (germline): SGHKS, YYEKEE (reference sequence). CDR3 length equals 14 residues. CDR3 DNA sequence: TGTGCCAGCAGCGACGGACAGGGGAGCTCACCCCTCCACTTT. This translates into CASSDGQGSSPLHF.

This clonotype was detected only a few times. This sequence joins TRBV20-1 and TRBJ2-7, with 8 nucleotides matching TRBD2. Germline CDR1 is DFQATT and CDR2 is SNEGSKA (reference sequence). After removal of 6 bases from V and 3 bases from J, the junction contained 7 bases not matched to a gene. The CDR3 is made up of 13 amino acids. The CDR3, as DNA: TGCAGTGCCGTGCCGGGAGGGGACTACGAGCAGTACTTC. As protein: CSAVPGGDYEQYF.

In DNA form, the CDR3 reads TGCAGTGCCAACGGGGGTTTTATTAACAATGAGCAGTTCTTC. This sequence encodes CSANGGFINNEQFF. This chain links TRBV20-1 with TRBJ2-1, with a possible D match to TRBD2 (6 bases). The V gene's germline CDR1 is DFQATT and CDR2 SNEGSKA (reference sequence). The length of the CDR3 is 14 residues. V shed 6 bases and J shed 5 bases, with 17 bases lying between them.

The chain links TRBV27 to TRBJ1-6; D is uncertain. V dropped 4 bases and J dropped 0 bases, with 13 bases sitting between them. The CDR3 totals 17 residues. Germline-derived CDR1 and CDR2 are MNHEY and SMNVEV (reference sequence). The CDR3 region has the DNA TGTGCCAGCAGTTGGAGGGTCCAAAGCTCCTATAATTCACCCCTCCACTTT. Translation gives CASSWRVQSSYNSPLHF.

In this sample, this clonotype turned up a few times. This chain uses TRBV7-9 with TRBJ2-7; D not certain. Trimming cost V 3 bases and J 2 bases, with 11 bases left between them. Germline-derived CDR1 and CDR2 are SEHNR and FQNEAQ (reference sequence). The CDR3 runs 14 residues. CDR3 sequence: CASSFGSGPYEQYF. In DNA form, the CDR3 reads TGTGCCAGCAGCTTTGGATCTGGCCCCTACGAGCAGTACTTC.

CDR3 sequence: CASSRPSSYEQYF. The CDR3 coding sequence is TGTGCCAGCAGCCGGCCCAGCTCCTACGAGCAGTACTTC. V is TRBV14 and J is TRBJ2-7; D remains ambiguous. The CDR3 extends over 13 amino acids. V gave up 4 bases and J gave up 0 bases, with 7 bases separating them. Per germline, CDR1 SGHDN and CDR2 FVKESK.

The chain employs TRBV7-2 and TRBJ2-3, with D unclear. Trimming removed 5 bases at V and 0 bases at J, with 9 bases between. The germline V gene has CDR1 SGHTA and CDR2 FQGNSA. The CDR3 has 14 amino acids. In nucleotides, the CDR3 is TGTGCCAGCAGCGCTAGAGTTAGCACAGATACGCAGTATTTT. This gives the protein CASSARVSTDTQYF.

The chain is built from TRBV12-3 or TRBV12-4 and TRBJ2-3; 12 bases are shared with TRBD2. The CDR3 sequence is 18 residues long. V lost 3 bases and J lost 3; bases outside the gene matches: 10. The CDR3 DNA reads TGTGCCAGCAGTTTTGCTAGCGGGGGGGTAGGGGTAACAGATACGCAGTATTTT. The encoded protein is CASSFASGGVGVTDTQYF.

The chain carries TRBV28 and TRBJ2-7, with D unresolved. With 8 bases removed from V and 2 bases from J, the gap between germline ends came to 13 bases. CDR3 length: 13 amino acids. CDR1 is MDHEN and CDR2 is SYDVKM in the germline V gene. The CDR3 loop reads CASLRYSPYEQYF. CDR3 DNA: TGTGCCAGCCTCCGGTACAGTCCCTACGAGCAGTACTTC.

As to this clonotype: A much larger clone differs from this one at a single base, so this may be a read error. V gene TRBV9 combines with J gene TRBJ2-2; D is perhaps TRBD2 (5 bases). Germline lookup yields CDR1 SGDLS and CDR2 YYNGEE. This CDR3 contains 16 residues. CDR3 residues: CASSVRYGENAGELFF. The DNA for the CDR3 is TGTGCCAGCAGCGTCCGCTACGGGGAGAACGCCGGGGAGCTGTTTTTT.

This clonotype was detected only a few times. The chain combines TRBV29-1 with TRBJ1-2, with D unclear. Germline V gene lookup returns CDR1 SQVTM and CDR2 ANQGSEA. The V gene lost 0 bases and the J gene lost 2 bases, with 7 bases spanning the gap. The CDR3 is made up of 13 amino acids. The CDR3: CSVEETPNYGYTF. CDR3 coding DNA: TGCAGCGTTGAAGAGACACCCAACTATGGCTACACCTTC. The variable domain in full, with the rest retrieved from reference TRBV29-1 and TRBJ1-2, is SAVISQKPSRDICQRGTSLTIQCQVDSQVTMMFWYRQQPGQSLTLIATANQGSEATYESGFVIDKFPISRPNLTFSTLTVSNMSPEDSSIYLCSVEETPNYGYTFGSGTRLTVV.

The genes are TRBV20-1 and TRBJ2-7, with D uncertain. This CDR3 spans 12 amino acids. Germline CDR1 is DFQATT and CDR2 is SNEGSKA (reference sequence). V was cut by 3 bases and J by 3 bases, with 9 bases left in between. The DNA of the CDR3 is TGCAGTGCTAGTTTGGGCCTCTACGAGCAGTACTTC. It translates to CSASLGLYEQYF.

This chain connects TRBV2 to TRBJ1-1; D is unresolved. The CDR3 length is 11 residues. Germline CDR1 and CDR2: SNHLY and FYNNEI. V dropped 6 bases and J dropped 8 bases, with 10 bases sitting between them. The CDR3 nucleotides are TGTGCCAGCAGAGAGAGCAGGGAAGCTTTCTTT. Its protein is CASRESREAFF.